Given below is one TCR beta chain in context. Its recognized antigen is unknown. One base away there is no much larger clone; base qualities are not given. The donors were healthy, HIV-negative adults with no recently reported acute infections or vaccinations. Only Caucasian adults living in Nashville, Tennessee, USA were represented among the donors. Magnetic negative selection was used to enrich CD4+ T cells, after which naive cells were positively selected on CD45RA and the negative fraction became the memory subset. Blood was collected by leukapheresis, and PBMCs were isolated by Ficoll-Histopaque density gradient centrifugation and then cryopreserved in liquid nitrogen vapor phase. Analytical flow cytometry was used to check the purity and quantity of each magnetically sorted T cell population. Each sorted fraction had its genomic DNA isolated and then quantified by UV absorbance on a Nanodrop 2000c.

TCR CDR3 regions were amplified from genomic DNA by multiplex PCR using the deep immunoSEQ assay. Extracted genomic DNA from each cell subset was distributed evenly across all wells of several immunoSEQ 96-well plates, and each plate was treated as a replicate. For sorted subsets, 150 to 200 ng genomic DNA, equal to tens of thousands of T cell genomes, was loaded into each replicate PCR. The purified libraries were quantified using a Qubit 3.0 fluorometer, sized with a Bioanalyzer 2100, and then quantified again using the KAPA Library Quantification kit. A separate single-read 150-cycle Illumina NextSeq 550 flow cell was used to sequence each immunoSEQ 96-well plate. Concerning the study's data processing: Because the immunoSEQ output included only junctional sequences and no quality scores, the filtering could not be the same as the filtering used for full-length reads. To assign V/J genes and CDR3, sequences were annotated against IMGT germline references using PyIR, a Python wrapper for IgBLAST v1.9. Any read was removed if the V/J assignment was weak (E-value above 1e-6), the CDR3 was missing, or the read contained stop codons, out-of-frame junctions, or ambiguous translated residues. V3J clonotypes were defined as sequences sharing an identical inferred V gene, J gene, and CDR3 amino acid sequence. To compute the percentage overlap between repertoires, the number of shared unique clonotypes was divided by the size of the smaller repertoire. RTK rarefaction, the Chao1 estimator, and Recon v2.1 estimates of unobserved clonotypes were used to assess repertoire richness. Generation probabilities for all TCRbeta clonotypes obtained by the gDNA method from a handful of donors were computed using OLGA. TCRdb carries this immuneACCESS record with in-frame sequences only. Its versions omit some clonotypes, under half of them owing to an unresolved V gene in the studies checked, with the rest unexplained. V and J calls and clone size are those listed in that table; D and trimming were worked out from the DNA. The sample table contains around 2.3 million clones; only one count was recorded for nearly 97% of them. 0.1% to 0.15% of the sample is in the top ten clones.

The sample is drawn from a study of shared clonotypes between healthy human individuals (dated by TCRdb to about 2020). For the study in its entirety: The cohort comprised a couple of women and a few men aged 18 to 49 years. The study deeply sequenced blood TCR repertoires of five healthy adults to estimate repertoire size and the extent of clonotype sharing between individuals. For each donor, CD4 naive and CD4 memory were each run on three plates, CD8 naive on two plates, and CD8 memory on one plate. To increase sequencing depth and limit assay-specific biases, TCR repertoire library preparation and sequencing were carried out by different laboratories using diverse techniques. Per donor, leukapheresis produced somewhere between about 0.94 and 9 billion PBMCs. The study at large found these results: Pairwise subsampling indicated that sequencing depth was expected to affect the degree of clonotype sharing among donors. Rarefaction of sorted-subset datasets indicated incomplete sequencing despite the large sequencing depth. Sampling was restricted to blood, and TCR repertoires in tissue are likely to differ from TCR repertoires in blood. Across a handful of donors, approximately 5% of naive CD4, 3% to 3.5% of naive CD8, 2% to 2.5% of memory CD4, and 0.4% of memory CD8 clonotypes were shared. Compared with non-shared clonotypes, clonotypes shared by all four sorted-subset donors had higher generation probabilities. Naive subsets generally had larger estimated clonotype richness than memory subsets did. The genetic and exposure-history diversity represented was limited by the small number of donors.

The V end gives up 4 bases and the J end 4 bases, leaving 6 bases in the junction not matched to a gene. Sequences SGHNT (CDR1) and YYREEE (CDR2) are obtained from the germline V gene (reference sequence). Measured from the cysteine to the phenylalanine, the CDR3 is 16 residues long. Of all the DNA, just the CDR3 is kept, 48 bases in frame from base 1. Sequencing was carried out using naive CD4+ T cells sorted from blood. The cell subset or site label here, explained by the study, means: CD45RA+ positively selected. The V and J segments used are TRBV5-4 and TRBJ2-3, with 13 bases aligning to TRBD2. The sequence came from a man aged 18 to 30 in good health. The CDR3 has the sequence CASSLGGLAGADTQYF. Here is the DNA: TGTGCCAGCAGCCTTGGAGGACTAGCGGGAGCAGATACGCAGTATTTT. The variable domain in full, with residues beyond the CDR3 obtained from the reference TRBV5-4 and TRBJ2-3 genes, is ETGVTQSPTHLIKTRGQQVTLRCSSQSGHNTVSWYQQALGQGPQFIFQYYREEENGRGNFPPRFSGLQFPNYSSELNVNALELDDSALYLCASSLGGLAGADTQYFGPGTRLTVL.